This T cell receptor (beta chain) was sequenced for a study of shared clonotypes between healthy human individuals. Study in general: CD4 naive and CD4 memory each took three plates per donor, while CD8 naive took two and CD8 memory one. General study findings and limits: Memory subsets generally showed smaller estimated richness than naive subsets did.

The healthy adult donors were HIV-negative and reported no recent acute infections or vaccinations. Partitioning of CD4+ cells yielded a CD45RA+ naive subset and a CD45RA-negative memory subset. TCRdb's copy holds only in-frame clones and misses some; the assay was immunoSEQ multiplex PCR. The sample consists of hundreds of thousands of clones, about two thirds of them appearing once. This clone was seen just once. Its antigen remains unknown. V gave up 3 bases and J gave up 7 bases; unmatched junction bases: 5. Germline CDR1 is SGHKS and CDR2 is YYEKEE (reference sequence). This CDR3 has 14 residues. The source material was memory CD4+ T cells sorted from blood. Subset indicated: CD45RA-negative fraction. The sequence was obtained from a woman under 40 in good health. V usage is TRBV5-5 and J usage is TRBJ2-1, with 9 bases that match TRBD2. CDR3 sequence: CASSSGLARNEQFF. The CDR3 region has the DNA TGTGCCAGCAGCTCCGGACTAGCGAGGAATGAGCAGTTCTTC.